Listed below are T cell receptor beta chains from one sample, sequenced in a study of blood T cell repertoires in COVID-19. Generated by immunoSEQ multiplex PCR, the TCRdb table keeps only in-frame clones and is missing some. The repertoire has about 310,000 clones, around 87% of them found once; the top ten carry over 1%. Sequenced material: peripheral blood. These TCRs come from a man aged 70-80 years with acute or convalescent COVID-19. The CDR3 runs from the conserved cysteine through the conserved F or W. A D gene is named only where the DNA matches it firmly. Not every row has a clone size; where given, it reads once, few, many or a size class.

v_gene,d_gene,abundance,j_gene,CDR3nt,CDR3aa
TRBV7-6,TRBD2,.,TRBJ2-5,TGTGCCAGCAGCTTAGAGGGTAGCGGGACCATTCTCACCCAGTACTTC,CASSLEGSGTILTQYF
TRBV5-6,TRBD1,.,TRBJ1-6,TGTGCCAGCAGCTTGGGGACAGGTAATTCACCCCTCCACTTT,CASSLGTGNSPLHF
TRBV5-6,TRBD1,.,TRBJ2-7,TGTGCCAGCAGCTTAGATCCGGGACAGCTTAATTACGAGCAGTACTTC,CASSLDPGQLNYEQYF
TRBV7-2,.,.,TRBJ2-7,TGTGCCAGCAGCTCACAGACAGGTTCCCCCGAGCAGTACTTC,CASSSQTGSPEQYF
TRBV4-3,TRBD2,.,TRBJ2-3,TGCGCCAGCAGCCAAGACGGGACTAGCGGGGGAGATACGCAGTATTTT,CASSQDGTSGGDTQYF
TRBV6-5,.,.,TRBJ1-6,TGTGCCAGCAGTTACGGGGGGGTCTCCTATAATTCACCCCTCCACTTT,CASSYGGVSYNSPLHF
TRBV25-1,.,.,TRBJ2-5,TGTGCCAGCAGTGAATCCGGAGGGTCTGGGACCCAGTACTTC,CASSESGGSGTQYF
TRBV21-1,.,.,TRBJ2-7,TGTGCCAGCAGCAACGCCTCGCAGGGGACAGGGTACGAGCAGTACTTC,CASSNASQGTGYEQYF
TRBV2,.,.,TRBJ2-5,TGTGCCAGCAGGAGCAGGACCGGGGTAGAGACCCAGTACTTC,CASRSRTGVETQYF
TRBV29-1,TRBD1,many,TRBJ2-7,TGCAGCGTTGAAGATCAAAACAGGGGCTACGAGCAGTACTTC,CSVEDQNRGYEQYF
TRBV4-1,TRBD2,.,TRBJ2-5,TGCGCCAGCAGCCGCACCGCGGGAGGGGGGGCGGAGACCCAGTACTTC,CASSRTAGGGAETQYF
TRBV5-1,.,.,TRBJ2-1,TGCGCCAGCAGCTTGACGGGTCTCAATGAGCAGTTCTTC,CASSLTGLNEQFF
TRBV28,TRBD1,.,TRBJ1-4,TGTGCCAGCAGGAAATCGTCACAGGGGTGGGCTGAAAAACTGTTTTTT,CASRKSSQGWAEKLFF
TRBV24-1,.,.,TRBJ2-3,TGTGCCACCAGTGATACGGGACTCAGCACAGATACGCAGTATTTT,CATSDTGLSTDTQYF
TRBV5-5,.,.,TRBJ2-6,TGTGCCAGCAGCTATATTAGCTCTGGGGCCAACGTCCTGACTTTC,CASSYISSGANVLTF
TRBV5-1,TRBD2,.,TRBJ2-3,TGCGCCAGCGGCAGGGGACTAGACACAGATACGCAGTATTTT,CASGRGLDTDTQYF
TRBV7-2,TRBD1,.,TRBJ1-1,TGTGCCAGCAGCCTACAGGGGGCGCGAACTGAAGCTTTCTTT,CASSLQGARTEAFF
TRBV3-1/TRBV3-2,.,.,TRBJ1-6,TGTGCCAGCAGCCAAGCTAGCTCCTATAATTCACCCCTCCACTTT,CASSQASSYNSPLHF
TRBV10-3,.,.,TRBJ2-7,TGTGCCATCACCAAGGGCACGGGGTTTGAGGTTCTAGGATACGAGCAGTACTTC,CAITKGTGFEVLGYEQYF
TRBV25-1,.,.,TRBJ1-5,TGTGCCAGCAGTGATCGGGGGAATCAGCCCCAGCATTTT,CASSDRGNQPQHF
TRBV7-2,.,.,TRBJ2-6,TGTGCCAGCAGCTCTAAGAGGGGGATGGGGGCCAACGTCCTGACTTTC,CASSSKRGMGANVLTF
TRBV7-6,TRBD1,.,TRBJ2-3,TGTGCCAGCAGCCCCGGGGACAGGGACACAGATACGCAGTATTTT,CASSPGDRDTDTQYF
TRBV28,TRBD1,.,TRBJ1-5,TGTGCCAGCAGTTCAGGGGGCGACTACCAGCATTTT,CASSSGGDYQHF
TRBV2,.,.,TRBJ1-1,TGTGCCAGCAGTGACCTTATGAGCGGTGAAGCTTTCTTT,CASSDLMSGEAFF
TRBV11-2,.,.,TRBJ1-2,TGTGCCAGCAGCTTAGTTTCAGGGGTCTATGGCTACACCTTC,CASSLVSGVYGYTF
TRBV19,.,.,TRBJ1-1,TGTGCCAGTAGTATAGCAGCAGGGTTGAACACTGAAGCTTTCTTT,CASSIAAGLNTEAFF
TRBV30,.,once,TRBJ2-7,TGTGCCTGGAGAAGGTTCGGGGTGGACGAGCAGTACTTC,CAWRRFGVDEQYF
TRBV7-9,.,.,TRBJ2-1,TGTGCCAGCAGCGACTCTAGTTGGGCCTACAATGAGCAGTTCTTC,CASSDSSWAYNEQFF
TRBV12-3/TRBV12-4,.,.,TRBJ1-5,TGTGCCAGCAGCCTCGAGGGCATTCAGCCCCAGCATTTT,CASSLEGIQPQHF
TRBV6-1,TRBD1,.,TRBJ1-4,TGTGCCAGCAGTGGCTCGACAGGGATAAGAACTAATGAAAAACTGTTTTTT,CASSGSTGIRTNEKLFF
TRBV9,.,.,TRBJ2-1,TGTGCCAGCAGCGCCCAGGGGTACGAGGACAATGAGCAGTTCTTC,CASSAQGYEDNEQFF
TRBV5-4,.,.,TRBJ2-1,TGTGCCAGCAGCCCTCGGGAGAACAATGAGCAGTTCTTC,CASSPRENNEQFF
TRBV7-9,TRBD2,.,TRBJ2-1,TGTGCCAGCAGCCCTTTGGGACTAGAGGGGAATGAGCAGTTCTTC,CASSPLGLEGNEQFF
TRBV15,.,.,TRBJ2-3,TGTGCCACCAGCATCCGACTAGATACGCAGTATTTT,CATSIRLDTQYF
TRBV10-3,TRBD1,.,TRBJ2-7,TGTGCCATCAAGAAGCCAGGGGGTTACGAGCAGTACTTC,CAIKKPGGYEQYF
TRBV29-1,TRBD1,.,TRBJ1-2,TGCAGCGTACGGGACAGAACAGATGGCTACACCTTC,CSVRDRTDGYTF
TRBV29-1,TRBD1,.,TRBJ2-5,TGCAGCGTTACAACAGGGGGCTCGGAGACCCAGTACTTC,CSVTTGGSETQYF
TRBV5-1,.,.,TRBJ1-4,TGCGCCAGCAGCTTGTTGGGGGCAGTCGATGAAAAACTGTTTTTT,CASSLLGAVDEKLFF
TRBV5-1,.,.,TRBJ1-2,TGCGCCAGCAGCTCCGGGACTCGGGACTATGGCTACACCTTC,CASSSGTRDYGYTF
TRBV5-1,TRBD1,.,TRBJ1-1,TGCGCCAGCAGCTTCAGGAGGGGGCGTCAGAACACTGAAGCTTTCTTT,CASSFRRGRQNTEAFF
TRBV29-1,.,.,TRBJ2-1,TGCAGCGCCGAGGCTAGTTCGGATGAGCAGTTCTTC,CSAEASSDEQFF
TRBV28,.,.,TRBJ2-7,TGTGCCAGCAGTTTGCAGGGGTACGAGCAGTACTTC,CASSLQGYEQYF
TRBV7-2,.,.,TRBJ1-1,TGTGCCAGCAGCTTAGACGTTCGAGGAGAAGCTTTCTTT,CASSLDVRGEAFF
TRBV30,.,.,TRBJ1-1,TGTGCCTGGAGTGTAGACAGCAACACTGAAGCTTTCTTT,CAWSVDSNTEAFF
TRBV5-1,TRBD1,.,TRBJ1-6,TGCGCCAGCGGGCGGGACAGTAATTCACCCCTCCACTTT,CASGRDSNSPLHF